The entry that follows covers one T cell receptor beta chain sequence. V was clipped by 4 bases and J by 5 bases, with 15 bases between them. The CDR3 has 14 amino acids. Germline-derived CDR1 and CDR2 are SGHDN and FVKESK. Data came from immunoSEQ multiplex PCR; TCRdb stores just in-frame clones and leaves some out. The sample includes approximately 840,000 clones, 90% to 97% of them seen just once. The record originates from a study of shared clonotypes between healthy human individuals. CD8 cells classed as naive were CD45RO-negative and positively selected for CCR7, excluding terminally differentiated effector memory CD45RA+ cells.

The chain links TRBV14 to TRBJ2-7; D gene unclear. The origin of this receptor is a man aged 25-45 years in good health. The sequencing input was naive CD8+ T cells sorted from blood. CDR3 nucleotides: TGTGCCAGCAGCCCCCGTATACAAATGGACGAGCAGTACTTC. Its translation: CASSPRIQMDEQYF.